This T cell receptor beta chain emerged from a study of identical twins. Points from the study as a whole: Donors were not followed over many years; analysis was cross-sectional.

Each cDNA held unique molecular identifiers, and template switching gave it a universal primer site. TCRdb analysed the 5' RACE reads with MiXCR anew, one entry per CDR3 protein. The table records 700,000 or so distinct CDR3 sequences, over 8.5% of them present only once. Ten or more counts support this clonotype. Its antigen is currently unknown. The CDR3 runs 11 residues. Germline CDR1 reads DFQATT; CDR2 reads SNEGSKA (reference sequence). Trimming took 1 base from V and 5 from J, leaving 4 bases between them. The same sample was also used in a study of yellow fever vaccine responses in identical twins.

Specimen: PBMCs. The source is a woman younger than 30 in good health. The chain joins TRBV20-1 to TRBJ2-3; D gene ambiguous. CDR3: CSARVGDTQYF. CDR3 nucleotide sequence: TGCAGTGCTAGAGTCGGAGATACGCAGTATTTT.